This TCR beta chain appears in the sequencing data of a study of PD-1 blockade in classical Hodgkin lymphoma. Sequencing used immunoSEQ multiplex PCR; TCRdb keeps in-frame clones, though not all of them. Altogether some 100,000 clones are present, more than 85% being singletons, with the ten largest covering under 7.5%. Each patient experienced a relapse that followed autologous stem cell transplantation, and brentuximab vedotin exposure varied. Details on this clone: Its target is unknown.

The study's findings and limits: Lower baseline TCR diversity marked trial partial responders and progressors. Still unresolved is the cause of the repertoire differences, which may be disease activity or prior therapy. Newly diagnosed patients were said to have less baseline TCR diversity than healthy donors did.

CDR1 and CDR2 from the germline V gene are SGHNT and YYREEE (reference sequence). This CDR3 has 14 residues. V was cut by 4 bases and J by 3 bases, with 14 bases left in between. The input for sequencing was peripheral blood mononuclear cells (PBMCs), taken before the second cycle of nivolumab. The TCR comes from a human donor with classical Hodgkin lymphoma. The chain has TRBV5-4 and TRBJ2-7; perhaps TRBD2 as D (5 bases). In DNA form, the CDR3 reads TGTGCCAGCAGCCCTGGAGGCACCATCTACGAGCAGTACTTC. Protein: CASSPGGTIYEQYF.